Shown below are 31 T cell receptor beta chains from a single sample sequenced in a study of CD8+CD57+ T cells in acquired aplastic anemia. It was genomic DNA that served as the template for profiling TCR beta VDJ and CDR3. TCRdb redid the calling of the reads with MiXCR, one entry per CDR3 protein. This sample has 200,000 to 250,000 distinct CDR3 sequences, with about 60% found just once. CD8+CD57+ cell expansion had been shown by flow cytometry in patients chosen for sequencing. Sequencing input: sorted CD4+, CD8+, or CD8+CD57+ T cells (not recorded which) from PBMCs. These receptors originate from a human donor with aplastic anemia.

On this clonotype itself: One junction end does not reproduce the germline sequence, and a read error may be involved. The V call is TRBV5-4, the J call TRBJ2-7; TRBD1 agrees at 7 bases. CDR1 SGHNT and CDR2 YYREEE come from the germline V gene (reference sequence). CDR3 length: 13 residues. CDR3 sequence: CASTSRDSYEQYF. Here the CDR3 DNA reads TGTGCCAGCACCTCCAGGGACAGCTACGAACAGTACTTC.

This clonotype was counted only a few times. This sequence joins TRBV7-9 and TRBJ2-2; unclear D gene. Germline V CDR1 and CDR2: SEHNR, FQNEAQ (reference sequence). V was clipped by 5 bases and J by 2 bases, with 18 bases between them. The CDR3 is made up of 17 amino acids. The CDR3 DNA reads TGTGCCAGCAGCCCAAAAAGACGACTGGAAAACACCGGGGAGCTGTTTTTT. This codes for CASSPKRRLENTGELFF.

The chain joins TRBV7-9 to TRBJ2-5; TRBD2 agrees at 8 bases. J was trimmed by 2 bases and V by 3 bases; bases with no gene match: 2. The CDR3 length is 14 residues. Germline V CDR1 and CDR2: SEHNR, FQNEAQ (reference sequence). The CDR3 region is CASSFGGGQETQYF. CDR3 nucleotides: TGTGCCAGCAGCTTCGGGGGGGGGCAAGAGACCCAGTACTTC.

The table lists this clonotype with a count of one. This rearrangement joins TRBV2 to TRBJ1-1; 8 bases map to TRBD1. The germline V gene has CDR1 SNHLY and CDR2 FYNNEI. V lost 6 bases and J lost 3; bases outside the gene matches: 3. The CDR3 loop spans 13 amino acids. CDR3 bases: TGTGCCAGCAGACAGGACAGGGACACTGAAGCTTTCTTT. Its translation is CASRQDRDTEAFF. The variable domain in full, completed from reference TRBV2 and TRBJ1-1, reads EPEVTQTPSHQVTQMGQEVILRCVPISNHLYFYWYRQILGQKVEFLVSFYNNEISEKSEIFDDQFSVERPDGSNFTLKIRSTKLEDSAMYFCASRQDRDTEAFFGQGTRLTVV.

The chain couples TRBV7-2 to TRBJ2-1; TRBD2 agrees at 12 bases. The length of the CDR3 is 15 residues. The V gene end was trimmed by 5 bases and the J gene end by 4 bases; junction bases not matched to a gene: 3. Per germline, CDR1 SGHTA and CDR2 FQGNSA. The CDR3 DNA is TGTGCCAGCAGCCAAGGACTAGCGGGGTACAATGAGCAGTTCTTC. Translating it yields CASSQGLAGYNEQFF.

This chain joins TRBV7-9 and TRBJ2-6; weak D call: TRBD2 (5 bases). CDR3 size: 17 residues. The ends were cut back, 5 bases at V and 1 base at J, with 15 bases in the middle. Germline V gene lookup returns CDR1 SEHNR and CDR2 FQNEAQ (reference sequence). As DNA, the CDR3 is TGTGCCAGCAGCCTAGGTCTGGGAGTATCTGGGGCCAACGTCCTGACTTTC. The encoded protein is CASSLGLGVSGANVLTF.

This rearrangement joins TRBV10-3 to TRBJ2-3; D is perhaps TRBD2 (7 bases). V was shortened by 4 bases and J by 4 bases, with 9 bases between the two germline ends. Germline CDR1 and CDR2: ENHRY and SYGVKD. The CDR3 has 13 amino acids. The CDR3 DNA reads TGTGCCATCAGTGGGGAGGGGGCAGATACGCAGTATTTT. Amino acid sequence: CAISGEGADTQYF.

This clonotype was seen repeatedly, ten times or more. The chain employs TRBV6-1 and TRBJ1-5, with D maybe TRBD1 (5 bases). Germline V CDR1 and CDR2: MNHNS, SASEGT. Trimming cost V 2 bases and J 7 bases, with 12 bases left between them. The length of the CDR3 is 14 residues. CDR3 amino acids: CASSEFGRVQPQHF. The CDR3 DNA is TGTGCCAGCAGTGAATTCGGCAGGGTACAGCCCCAGCATTTT.

The V and J genes are TRBV7-3 and TRBJ1-1, with D hard to call. Per the germline V gene, CDR1 is SGHTA and CDR2 is FQGTGA. This CDR3 contains 17 residues. Trimming pared 5 bases from V and 7 bases from J, leaving 26 bases between. The DNA of the CDR3 is TGTGCCAGCAGCCCAGGAATGTTGCAGTCCCGAATGGGTGAAGCTTTCTTT. Protein sequence: CASSPGMLQSRMGEAFF.

The chain employs TRBV4-2 and TRBJ1-1, with D hard to call. The V gene's germline CDR1 is LGHNA and CDR2 YNFKEQ. Between the trimmed V and J ends, which lost 0 bases and 5 bases, there was a span of 10 bases. The CDR3 runs to 14 residues. DNA for the CDR3: TGTGCCAGCAGCCAAGATACTGGTCGGACTGAAGCTTTCTTT. Its protein product is CASSQDTGRTEAFF.

The chain combines TRBV29-1 with TRBJ1-2; tentative D call: TRBD1 (6 bases). The germline CDR1 and CDR2 sequences are SQVTM and ANQGSEA. The CDR3 sequence is 12 residues long. For the CDR3, the DNA is TGCAGTATCTACAGGGAGAACTATGGCTACACCTTC. The encoded protein is CSIYRENYGYTF.

V and J are TRBV7-6 and TRBJ1-6; tentatively, D is TRBD1 (5 bases). Trimming shortened V by 3 bases and J by 0 bases, and 12 bases separated the two germline ends. Per the germline V gene, CDR1 is SGHVS and CDR2 is FNYEAQ. This CDR3 has 17 amino acids. The CDR3 DNA sequence: TGTGCCAGCAGCTTGGGGGGATACGGCTCCTATAATTCACCCCTCCACTTT. It specifies CASSLGGYGSYNSPLHF.

A word on this clonotype: A much bigger clone sits one base away, suggesting this may be a read error. The rearrangement joins TRBV6-1 to TRBJ1-5; possibly TRBD1 for D (5 bases). Germline CDR1 and CDR2: MNHNS and SASEGT. V dropped 3 bases and J dropped 3 bases, with 15 bases sitting between them. This CDR3 region has 16 residues. CDR3 sequence (DNA): TGTGCCAGCAGTGATACGGCAGGGTGGGTCAATCAGCCCCAGCATTTT. It yields the protein CASSDTAGWVNQPQHF.

The chain combines TRBV7-9 with TRBJ2-7, with 9 bases fitting TRBD2. The length of the CDR3 is 15 residues. V was pared by 1 base and J by 2 bases, with 3 bases of the junction left unmatched. Germline V gene lookup returns CDR1 SEHNR and CDR2 FQNEAQ (reference sequence). The CDR3 loop is CASSLESGGTYEQYF. The CDR3 DNA reads TGTGCCAGCAGCTTAGAAAGCGGGGGGACCTACGAGCAGTACTTC.

This clonotype was detected many times. The chain has TRBV5-1 and TRBJ2-2; no firm D call. The CDR3 contains 11 residues. Germline values: CDR1 SGHRS, CDR2 YFSETQ. Trimming removed 2 bases from V and 6 bases from J, with 2 bases in between. For the CDR3, the DNA is TGCGCCAGCAGCTTCGCCGGGGAGCTGTTTTTT. Amino acids: CASSFAGELFF.

This clonotype was counted between two and nine times. The rearrangement links TRBV19 to TRBJ1-4; D is ambiguous. Trimming left V 7 bases short and J 4 bases short, with 10 bases between. The germline V gene has CDR1 LNHDA and CDR2 SQIVND (reference sequence). The CDR3 is made up of 13 amino acids. Here the CDR3 reads CASNSRDNEKLFF. For the CDR3, the DNA is TGTGCCAGTAACTCCCGGGATAATGAAAAACTGTTTTTT.

The V call is TRBV24-1, the J call TRBJ2-7, with 13 bases matching TRBD2. Losses at the gene ends were 11 bases for V and 2 bases for J; bases not matched to a gene: 8. Germline V gene sequence: CDR1 KGHDR, CDR2 SFDVKD. There are 15 residues in the CDR3. The CDR3 spells CASSAGTSGAYEQYF. CDR3 nucleotides: TGTGCCAGCAGCGCCGGGACTAGCGGGGCCTACGAGCAGTACTTC.

About this clonotype: This may arise from a read error, as a much more abundant clone is one base away. The V call is TRBV20-1, the J call TRBJ2-7, with D unclear. Germline lookup yields CDR1 DFQATT and CDR2 SNEGSKA (reference sequence). The length of the CDR3 is 13 residues. The CDR3 DNA reads as TGCAGGGCCGATGACGCGAGCTCCTACGAGCAGTACTTC. Its protein is CRADDASSYEQYF.

This clonotype was seen a handful of times. The chain recombines TRBV30 with TRBJ1-5, with 7 bases fitting TRBD1. There are 13 residues in the CDR3. Germline CDR1 reads GTSNPN; CDR2 reads SVGIG (reference sequence). V dropped 2 bases and J dropped 4; count of bases not matched to a gene: 2. CDR3 loop: CAWSRQGNQPQHF. For the CDR3, the DNA is TGTGCCTGGAGTCGACAGGGTAATCAGCCCCAGCATTTT.

This clonotype has a count of ten or more. The chain couples TRBV2 to TRBJ1-2, with D perhaps matching TRBD1 (6 bases). Germline CDR1 and CDR2: SNHLY and FYNNEI. The V and J ends lost 3 bases and 0 bases respectively, with 17 bases between them. The CDR3 sequence is 17 residues long. The chain's CDR3 is CASSDFLGALANYGYTF. CDR3 coding DNA: TGTGCCAGCAGTGACTTTTTGGGGGCGCTAGCTAACTATGGCTACACCTTC.

The V and J genes are TRBV19 and TRBJ1-1; possible D gene TRBD1, 5 bases. The CDR3 is made up of 16 amino acids. Looked up from germline, CDR1 is LNHDA and CDR2 is SQIVND (reference sequence). Trimming stripped 5 bases from V and 0 bases from J, with 16 bases between. The CDR3 DNA reads as TGTGCCAGTAGTCCCAGGGTGACACCCATGAACACTGAAGCTTTCTTT. Translated: CASSPRVTPMNTEAFF. The full variable domain, with the rest looked up from reference TRBV19 and TRBJ1-1, is DGGITQSPKYLFRKEGQNVTLSCEQNLNHDAMYWYRQDPGQGLRLIYYSQIVNDFQKGDIAEGYSVSREKKESFPLTVTSAQKNPTAFYLCASSPRVTPMNTEAFFGQGTRLTVV.

The chain has TRBV5-6 and TRBJ1-5, with D possibly TRBD1 on 5 matching bases. The V gene lost 3 bases and the J gene lost 4 bases, with 11 bases spanning the gap. This CDR3 spans 14 amino acids. Per the germline V gene, CDR1 is SGHDT and CDR2 is YYEEEE. The CDR3 DNA reads as TGTGCCAGCAGCTCCGACAGCACAAATCAGCCCCAGCATTTT. This sequence encodes CASSSDSTNQPQHF.

This sequence joins TRBV19 and TRBJ2-7; D gene uncertain. V shed 5 bases and J shed 2 bases, with 10 bases lying between them. The CDR3 sequence is 13 residues long. CDR1 is LNHDA, CDR2 SQIVND, per germline (reference sequence). The DNA for the CDR3 is TGTGCCAGTAGTCACGGAATGGCCTACGAGCAGTACTTC. Amino acid sequence: CASSHGMAYEQYF.

This clonotype has a count of ten or more. The V and J genes are TRBV2 and TRBJ1-1; D possibly corresponds to TRBD1 (5 bases). The CDR3 has 15 amino acids. Germline assignment: CDR1 SNHLY and CDR2 FYNNEI. The V and J ends lost 1 base and 2 bases respectively, with 11 bases between them. CDR3: CASSEGGQGNTEAFF. CDR3 in DNA: TGTGCCAGCAGTGAAGGGGGCCAGGGAAACACTGAAGCTTTCTTT. The full variable domain, completed using reference TRBV2 and TRBJ1-1, is EPEVTQTPSHQVTQMGQEVILRCVPISNHLYFYWYRQILGQKVEFLVSFYNNEISEKSEIFDDQFSVERPDGSNFTLKIRSTKLEDSAMYFCASSEGGQGNTEAFFGQGTRLTVV.

The rearrangement joins TRBV6-1 to TRBJ2-7, with D hard to call. The CDR3 has 12 residues. Deletions cut 5 bases from V and 2 bases from J, with 7 bases between. Germline V gene sequence: CDR1 MNHNS, CDR2 SASEGT. CDR3 in DNA: TGTGCCAGCAGTCTCCTGACCTACGAGCAGTACTTC. Its protein product is CASSLLTYEQYF.

The V gene is TRBV4-1, the J gene TRBJ2-6; unclear D gene. CDR3 length equals 15 residues. Germline V gene lookup returns CDR1 MGHRA and CDR2 YSYEKL. V lost 1 base to trimming and J lost 0 bases, with 4 bases between them. CDR3 region: CASSQGISGANVLTF. CDR3 coding DNA: TGCGCCAGCAGCCAAGGGATCTCTGGGGCCAACGTCCTGACTTTC.

The genes are TRBV19 and TRBJ2-6, with D unclear. Trimming pared 7 bases from V and 0 bases from J, leaving 4 bases between. The CDR3 covers 13 residues. In germline, CDR1 is LNHDA, CDR2 SQIVND (reference sequence). The CDR3 reads CASIGSGANVLTF. The CDR3 DNA follows: TGTGCCAGTATAGGCTCTGGGGCCAACGTCCTGACTTTC.

This clonotype has only one observation. The rearrangement links TRBV20-1 to TRBJ1-5; tentatively, D is TRBD1 (5 bases). Germline V gives CDR1 DFQATT, CDR2 SNEGSKA (reference sequence). V was trimmed by 3 bases and J by 3 bases, leaving 18 bases between them. This CDR3 has 16 residues. DNA for the CDR3: TGCAGTGCTAGTGGCAGGGCTACTCCTCACAATCAGCCCCAGCATTTT. Translated, it gives CSASGRATPHNQPQHF.

The CDR3 loop reads CATSDHKGAGELFF. The CDR3 bases are TGTGCCACCAGTGACCATAAGGGGGCCGGGGAGCTGTTTTTT. This sequence joins TRBV24-1 and TRBJ2-2, with a possible D match to TRBD1 (6 bases). This CDR3 spans 14 amino acids. V lost 4 bases, J lost 6 bases, and 11 bases lay in between. Germline V gene sequence: CDR1 KGHDR, CDR2 SFDVKD.

In this sample, this clonotype turned up many times. The CDR3 loop reads CASSLRTGEVVGTEAFF. The CDR3 DNA sequence: TGTGCCAGCAGCCTCAGGACAGGAGAAGTAGTGGGTACTGAAGCTTTCTTT. The chain combines TRBV11-2 with TRBJ1-1; 7 bases map to TRBD1. The CDR3 totals 17 residues. The V gene end was trimmed by 5 bases and the J gene end by 5 bases; junction bases not matched to a gene: 17. Germline V gives CDR1 SGHAT, CDR2 FQNNGV.

The CDR3, as DNA: TGTGCCAGCAGTTCCCGGACTAGCTCCAATGAGCAGTTCTTC. Its protein product is CASSSRTSSNEQFF. The chain joins TRBV7-9 to TRBJ2-1; 8 bases agree with TRBD2. Per germline, CDR1 SEHNR and CDR2 FQNEAQ (reference sequence). J was trimmed by 6 bases and V by 6 bases; bases with no gene match: 7. The CDR3 runs to 14 residues.